The rows below give T cell receptor beta chains drawn from one sample of a study of OX40 agonist ivuxolimab in advanced cancers. Here immunoSEQ multiplex PCR was the method, and the copy in TCRdb shows in-frame clones only, minus some. This table has 70,000 to 95,000 clones, approximately 88% appearing once. This specimen was CD4+ or CD8+ T cells sorted from blood, taken in a trial of the OX40 agonist ivuxolimab. Source of these receptors: an adult with an advanced solid tumor such as melanoma, head and neck, liver or kidney cancer. Each CDR3 is given with its conserved first and last residue. Fields, in order: V gene, CDR3 length, J gene, clone size, D gene, CDR3 DNA, CDR3 protein. A D gene is named only where the DNA matches it firmly. Not every row has a clone size; where given, it reads once, few, many or a size class.

>TRBV27|15|TRBJ2-5|-|-
TGTGCCAGCAGTTTTAATAAGGGGAGGGGGGAGACCCAGTACTTC
CASSFNKGRGETQYF
>TRBV18|15|TRBJ1-1|once|-
TGTGCCAGCTCACCTTTAGGGCAGCCAAACACTGAAGCTTTCTTT
CASSPLGQPNTEAFF
>TRBV19|14|TRBJ1-2|-|TRBD1
TGTGCCAGTAGCCGGGGACAGTCTAACTATGGCTACACCTTC
CASSRGQSNYGYTF
>TRBV5-1|14|TRBJ2-5|-|TRBD1
TGCGCCAGCGGGGCGGCAGGGGGCATAGAGACCCAGTACTTC
CASGAAGGIETQYF
>TRBV28|18|TRBJ2-3|once|TRBD2
TGTGCCAGCAGCCTCGGGACTAGCGGGGGGAGTAGCACAGATACGCAGTATTTT
CASSLGTSGGSSTDTQYF
>TRBV9|16|TRBJ2-5|-|TRBD2
TGTGCCAGCAGCCAGGGGACTAGCGGGAAATACGAGACCCAGTACTTC
CASSQGTSGKYETQYF
>TRBV25-1|13|TRBJ2-1|-|-
TGTGCCAGCAGTGAATCCAACGGACAGGAGCAGTTCTTC
CASSESNGQEQFF
>TRBV5-8|14|TRBJ1-6|-|-
TGTGCCAGCAGCTTGGCCAACGGGAATTCACCCCTCCACTTT
CASSLANGNSPLHF
>TRBV7-9|16|TRBJ2-1|-|-
TGTGCCAGCAGCTCTGAGTCGGCGAACTCCTACAATGAGCAGTTCTTC
CASSSESANSYNEQFF
>TRBV28|12|TRBJ1-1|-|-
TGTGCCAGCAGTTCTCGGGACCTTACGGCTTTCTTT
CASSSRDLTAFF
>TRBV29-1|14|TRBJ2-5|-|TRBD1
TGCAGCGTCCTAGGACAGGGTGTATTAGAGACCCAGTACTTC
CSVLGQGVLETQYF
>TRBV5-1|15|TRBJ2-7|few|TRBD2
TGCGCCAGCAGCGAGGGACTAGCGGGTCTGGACGAGCAGTACTTC
CASSEGLAGLDEQYF
>TRBV5-1|14|TRBJ1-4|once|-
TGCGCCAGCAGCTTAAATAGGGCGGGGGAAAAACTGTTTTTT
CASSLNRAGEKLFF
>TRBV15|15|TRBJ1-4|-|TRBD1
TGTGCCACCAGCAGAGCCGGGACAGGGCTGGAAAAACTGTTTTTT
CATSRAGTGLEKLFF
>TRBV19|17|TRBJ1-1|-|TRBD1
TGTGCCAGTAGTATAGATGCCGGGACAGGGGCGGGCACTGAAGCTTTCTTT
CASSIDAGTGAGTEAFF
>TRBV28|15|TRBJ1-3|-|-
TGTGCCAGCAGTTTAGTGCTCAGCTCTGGAAACACCATATATTTT
CASSLVLSSGNTIYF
>TRBV10-2|13|TRBJ1-5|-|-
TGCGCCAGCAGTGAGTCTACAACGGGGTCCCAGCATTTT
CASSESTTGSQHF
>TRBV28|16|TRBJ2-3|-|TRBD1
TGTGCCAGCAGTTTCTTGGGACAGGGGCTCCCAGATACGCAGTATTTT
CASSFLGQGLPDTQYF
>TRBV5-1|13|TRBJ2-7|-|TRBD2
TGCGCCAGCTCCGGGACTAGCGTTCACGAGCAGTACTTC
CASSGTSVHEQYF
>TRBV2|13|TRBJ2-7|-|-
TGTGCCAGCAGTGACAGGTTCACCTACGAGCAGTACTTC
CASSDRFTYEQYF
>TRBV2|13|TRBJ1-5|-|-
TGTGCCAGCAGCGGGCAGGACAATCAGCCCCAGCATTTT
CASSGQDNQPQHF
>TRBV28|18|TRBJ1-3|-|-
TGTGCCAGCAGTTTACCTCGCACAGGGTTTATTGCTGGAAACACCATATATTTT
CASSLPRTGFIAGNTIYF